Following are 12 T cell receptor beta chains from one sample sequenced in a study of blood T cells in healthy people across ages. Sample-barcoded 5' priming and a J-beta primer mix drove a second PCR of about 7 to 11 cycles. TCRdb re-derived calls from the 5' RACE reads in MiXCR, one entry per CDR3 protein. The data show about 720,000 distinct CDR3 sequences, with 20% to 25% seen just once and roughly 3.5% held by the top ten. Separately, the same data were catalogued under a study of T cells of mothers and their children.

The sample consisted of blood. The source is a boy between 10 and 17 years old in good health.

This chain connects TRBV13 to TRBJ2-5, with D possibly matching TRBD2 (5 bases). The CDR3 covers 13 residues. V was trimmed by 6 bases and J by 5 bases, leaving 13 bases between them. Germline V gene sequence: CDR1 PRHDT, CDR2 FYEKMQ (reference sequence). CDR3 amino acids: CASRPDWGETQYF. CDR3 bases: TGTGCCAGCAGGCCGGACTGGGGTGAGACCCAGTACTTC.

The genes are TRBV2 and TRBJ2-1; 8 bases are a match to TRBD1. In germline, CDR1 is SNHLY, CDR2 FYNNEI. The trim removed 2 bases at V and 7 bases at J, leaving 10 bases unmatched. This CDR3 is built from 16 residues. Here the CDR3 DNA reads TGTGCCAGCAGTGAATCGGGGCAGGGGGCGGGTAATGAGCAGTTCTTC. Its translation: CASSESGQGAGNEQFF.

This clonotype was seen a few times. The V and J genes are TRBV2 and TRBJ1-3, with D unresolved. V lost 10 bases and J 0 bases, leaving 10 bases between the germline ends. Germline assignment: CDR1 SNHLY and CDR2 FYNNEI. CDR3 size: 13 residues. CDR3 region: CATREDSGNTIYF. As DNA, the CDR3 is TGTGCCACCCGGGAAGACTCTGGAAACACCATATATTTT.

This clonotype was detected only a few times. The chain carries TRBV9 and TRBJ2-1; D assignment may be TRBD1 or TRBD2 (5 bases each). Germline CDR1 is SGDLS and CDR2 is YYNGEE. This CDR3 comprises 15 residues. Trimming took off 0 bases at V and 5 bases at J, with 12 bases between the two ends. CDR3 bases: TGTGCCAGCAGCGTAGGTTCGGGGCCAAACAATGAGCAGTTCTTC. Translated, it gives CASSVGSGPNNEQFF.

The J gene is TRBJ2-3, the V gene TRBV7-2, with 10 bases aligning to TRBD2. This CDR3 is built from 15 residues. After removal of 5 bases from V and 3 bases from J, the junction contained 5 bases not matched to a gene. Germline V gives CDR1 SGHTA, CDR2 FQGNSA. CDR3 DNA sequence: TGTGCCAGCAGCACACTAGCGGGGAAAACAGATACGCAGTATTTT. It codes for CASSTLAGKTDTQYF.

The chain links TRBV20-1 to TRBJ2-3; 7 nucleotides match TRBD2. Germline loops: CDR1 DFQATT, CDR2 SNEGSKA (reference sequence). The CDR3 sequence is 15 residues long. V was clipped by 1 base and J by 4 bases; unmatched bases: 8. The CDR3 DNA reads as TGCAGTGCTAGAGCGGGGGGTAGCGCCGCAGATACGCAGTATTTT. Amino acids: CSARAGGSAADTQYF.

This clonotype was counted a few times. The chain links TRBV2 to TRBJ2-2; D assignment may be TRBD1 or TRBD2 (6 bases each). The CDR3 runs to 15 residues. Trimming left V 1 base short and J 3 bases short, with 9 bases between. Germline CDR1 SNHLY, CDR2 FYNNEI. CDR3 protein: CASSEGGAYTGELFF. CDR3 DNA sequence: TGTGCCAGCAGTGAAGGGGGGGCGTACACCGGGGAGCTGTTTTTT.

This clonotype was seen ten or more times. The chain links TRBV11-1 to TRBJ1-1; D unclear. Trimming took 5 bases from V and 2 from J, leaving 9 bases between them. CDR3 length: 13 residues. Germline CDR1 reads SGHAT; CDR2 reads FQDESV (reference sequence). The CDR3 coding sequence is TGTGCCAGCAGCCGACAAGAAAACACTGAAGCTTTCTTT. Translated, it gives CASSRQENTEAFF.

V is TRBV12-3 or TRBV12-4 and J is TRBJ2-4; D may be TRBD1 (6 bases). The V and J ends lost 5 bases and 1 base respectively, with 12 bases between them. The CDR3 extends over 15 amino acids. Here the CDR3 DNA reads TGTGCCAGCAGTACAGGGTTTGTGGCCAAAAACATTCAGTACTTC. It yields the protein CASSTGFVAKNIQYF.

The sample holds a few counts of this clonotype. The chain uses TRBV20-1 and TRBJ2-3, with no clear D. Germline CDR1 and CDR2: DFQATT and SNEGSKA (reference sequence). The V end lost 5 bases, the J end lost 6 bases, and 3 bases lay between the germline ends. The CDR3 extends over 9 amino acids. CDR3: CSAGDTQYF. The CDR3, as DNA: TGCAGTGCTGGCGATACGCAGTATTTT.

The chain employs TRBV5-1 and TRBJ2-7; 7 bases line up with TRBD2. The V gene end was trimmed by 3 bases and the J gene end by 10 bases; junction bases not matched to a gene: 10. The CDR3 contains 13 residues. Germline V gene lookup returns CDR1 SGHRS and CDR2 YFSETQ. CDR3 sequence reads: CASSSLTSRRQYF. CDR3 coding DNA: TGCGCCAGCAGCTCCCTGACTAGCCGACGTCAGTACTTC. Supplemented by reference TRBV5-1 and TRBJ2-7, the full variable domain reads KAGVTQTPRYLIKTRGQQVTLSCSPISGHRSVSWYQQTPGQGLQFLFEYFSETQRNKGNFPGRFSGRQFSNSRSEMNVSTLELGDSALYLCASSSLTSRRQYFGPGTRLTVT.

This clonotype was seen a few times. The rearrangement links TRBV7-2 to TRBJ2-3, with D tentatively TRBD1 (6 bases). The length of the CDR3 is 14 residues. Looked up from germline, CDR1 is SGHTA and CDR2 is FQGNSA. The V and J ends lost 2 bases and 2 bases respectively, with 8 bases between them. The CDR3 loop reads CASSLRDNTDTQYF. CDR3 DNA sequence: TGTGCCAGCAGCTTAAGGGACAACACAGATACGCAGTATTTT.